Below are 30 T cell receptor beta chains sequenced from a single sample in a study of T-cell reconstitution after alpha-beta-depleted transplantation in children. Preparation of the TCRbeta library involved a method that used unique molecular identifiers. A single record per CDR3 protein comes from TCRdb applying MiXCR to the PCR reads. Among 200,000 to 300,000 distinct CDR3 sequences, 12% were seen once, and the ten largest hold 2.6%. The sample was PBMCs from the stem cell graft donor, taken from the stem cell graft. These receptors all come from a human donor who donated a stem cell graft to a child with acute lymphoblastic leukemia.

This clonotype has only a few counts. The chain carries TRBV30 and TRBJ1-1, with D uncertain. Germline-derived CDR1 and CDR2 are GTSNPN and SVGIG (reference sequence). The CDR3 loop spans 13 amino acids. The germline V and J ends were trimmed by 5 bases and 3 bases, with 13 bases remaining between them. The CDR3 is CAWGVKWDTEAFF. The CDR3 DNA sequence: TGTGCCTGGGGGGTTAAGTGGGACACTGAAGCTTTCTTT. The whole variable domain, filled in from reference TRBV30 and TRBJ1-1, reads SQTIHQWPATLVQPVGSPLSLECTVEGTSNPNLYWYRQAAGRGLQLLFYSVGIGQISSEVPQNLSASRPQDRQFILSSKKLLLSDSGFYLCAWGVKWDTEAFFGQGTRLTVV.

This clonotype was picked up many times. Relative to the germline gene, one junction end is altered; a read error may explain this. The genes are TRBV20-1 and TRBJ1-6; no clear D gene. Germline CDR1 DFQATT, CDR2 SNEGSKA (reference sequence). The CDR3 consists of 15 residues. CDR3 amino acids: CSARESSSSNSPLHF. Written as DNA, the CDR3 is TGCAGTGCTAGAGAGTCCAGTTCCTCTAATTCACCCCTCCACTTT.

This clonotype was picked up many times. The V gene is TRBV7-2, the J gene TRBJ2-4, with a weak D call TRBD1 (5 bases). Between the trimmed V and J ends, which lost 2 bases and 0 bases, there was a span of 11 bases. Germline CDR1 is SGHTA and CDR2 is FQGNSA. The length of the CDR3 is 16 residues. This CDR3 is CASSLQGSLAKNIQYF. CDR3 sequence (DNA): TGTGCCAGCAGCTTACAGGGAAGTTTAGCCAAAAACATTCAGTACTTC.

This clonotype was counted at least ten times. The rearrangement joins TRBV29-1 to TRBJ1-2; the D is unclear. CDR3 length: 12 amino acids. V was cut by 0 bases and J by 2 bases, with 4 bases left in between. Germline V gene data show CDR1 as SQVTM and CDR2 as ANQGSEA. The CDR3 reads CSVEDTNYGYTF. The CDR3 coding sequence is TGCAGCGTTGAAGACACCAACTATGGCTACACCTTC.

The J gene is TRBJ2-1, the V gene TRBV27; D unresolved. V was cut by 7 bases and J by 3 bases, with 7 bases left in between. The CDR3 length is 12 residues. CDR1 and CDR2 (germline): MNHEY, SMNVEV (reference sequence). As DNA, the CDR3 is TGTGCCAGCAACAGTCACTACAATGAGCAGTTCTTC. Translated, it gives CASNSHYNEQFF.

Many counts were recorded for this clonotype. The rearrangement uses TRBV9 and TRBJ2-3; D remains ambiguous. Germline V gene lookup returns CDR1 SGDLS and CDR2 YYNGEE. With 4 bases removed from V and 2 bases from J, the gap between germline ends came to 11 bases. The CDR3 consists of 14 residues. The DNA for the CDR3 is TGTGCCAGCAGCCGTGGTAGTCCCACAGATACGCAGTATTTT. Translating gives CASSRGSPTDTQYF.

This clonotype came up many times. The gene calls are TRBV29-1 and TRBJ2-7; D is undetermined. The germline V and J ends were trimmed by 0 bases and 2 bases, with 14 bases remaining between them. There are 15 residues in the CDR3. Germline V CDR1 and CDR2: SQVTM, ANQGSEA. The CDR3 coding sequence is TGCAGCGTTGAAGATATGGAAGGAAGCCCCTACGAGCAGTACTTC. Translating it yields CSVEDMEGSPYEQYF.

This clonotype was detected many times. The chain combines TRBV7-8 with TRBJ2-7, with 8 positions matching TRBD2. J was trimmed by 0 bases and V by 6 bases; bases with no gene match: 10. This CDR3 has 16 residues. Germline-derived CDR1 and CDR2 are SGHVS and FQNEAQ. This chain's CDR3 is CASRPELAASSYEQYF. The CDR3 bases are TGTGCCAGCAGACCCGAACTAGCGGCGAGCTCCTACGAGCAGTACTTC.

This clonotype occurred many times. The chain employs TRBV6-8 and TRBJ2-2; D call uncertain. V shed 6 bases and J shed 2 bases, with 16 bases lying between them. Per the germline V gene, CDR1 is MNHGY and CDR2 is SAAAGT. This CDR3 comprises 16 residues. The DNA of the CDR3 is TGTGCCAGCAGCCCTACGTCAGCATTCAACACCGGGGAGCTGTTTTTT. Amino acids: CASSPTSAFNTGELFF.

This clonotype was seen repeatedly, ten times or more. This chain connects TRBV5-1 to TRBJ1-6; tentatively, D is TRBD1 (5 bases). The CDR3 has 16 residues. The V end was cut by 4 bases, the J end by 7 bases, with 18 bases between. Germline CDR1 reads SGHRS; CDR2 reads YFSETQ. The DNA for the CDR3 is TGCGCCAGCAGCCTCCGGGAGAGGACACGGAATTCACCCCTCCACTTT. Its protein is CASSLRERTRNSPLHF.

V usage is TRBV19 and J usage is TRBJ2-2; 12 bases agree with TRBD1. The V and J ends lost 6 bases and 5 bases, in that order; junction bases with no gene match: 16. Germline values: CDR1 LNHDA, CDR2 SQIVND (reference sequence). This CDR3 region has 19 residues. Written as DNA, the CDR3 is TGTGCCAGTAGACTCCGGGACAGGGGGCGTTCAGTGGGAACCGGGGAGCTGTTTTTT. It yields the protein CASRLRDRGRSVGTGELFF.

This clonotype was seen only a few times. V gene TRBV20-1 combines with J gene TRBJ2-7; 11 bases line up with TRBD2. CDR1 and CDR2 from the germline V gene are DFQATT and SNEGSKA (reference sequence). The CDR3 loop spans 16 amino acids. The junction had 10 bases not matched to a gene; V was cut back by 2 bases and J by 4 bases. In DNA, the CDR3 is TGCAGTGCTAGACCGACAGCCGGGACTAGCGGATACGAGCAGTACTTC. Protein product: CSARPTAGTSGYEQYF.

This clonotype was detected many times. This rearrangement joins TRBV19 to TRBJ2-5; TRBD1 aligns across 10 bases. Germline V gene data show CDR1 as LNHDA and CDR2 as SQIVND (reference sequence). This CDR3 comprises 13 residues. With V trimmed by 11 bases and J by 4 bases, 7 bases remained unmatched. CDR3 nucleotide sequence: TGTGCCGCCCGGGACAGGGGCACAGAGACCCAGTACTTC. This encodes CAARDRGTETQYF.

Only one count was recorded for this clonotype. V and J are TRBV6-1 and TRBJ2-1; TRBD2 matches at 7 bases. Unmatched junction bases numbered 5, after V lost 5 bases and J lost 4 bases. CDR3 size: 14 residues. The germline V gene encodes CDR1 MNHNS and CDR2 SASEGT. CDR3: CASSRTREYNEQFF. The CDR3, as DNA: TGTGCCAGCAGTAGGACTAGGGAATACAATGAGCAGTTCTTC.

This clonotype has a count of ten or more. The chain uses TRBV3-1 and TRBJ2-2; TRBD1 matches at 7 bases. CDR3 length equals 14 residues. Germline CDR1 LGHDT, CDR2 YNNKEL (reference sequence). V trimming: 1 base; J trimming: 6 bases; junction bases outside the gene matches: 2. Here the CDR3 reads CASSQAQGAGELFF. The CDR3 nucleotides read TGTGCCAGCAGCCAAGCGCAGGGGGCCGGGGAGCTGTTTTTT. Using reference TRBV3-1 and TRBJ2-2 for the parts outside the CDR3, the full variable domain is DTAVSQTPKYLVTQMGNDKSIKCEQNLGHDTMYWYKQDSKKFLKIMFSYNNKELIINETVPNRFSPKSPDKAHLNLHINSLELGDSAVYFCASSQAQGAGELFFGEGSRLTVL.

J is TRBJ2-7 and V is TRBV6-1, with D perhaps TRBD1 (6 bases). The CDR3 extends over 15 amino acids. Trimming took off 8 bases at V and 5 bases at J, with 22 bases between the two ends. Per germline, CDR1 MNHNS and CDR2 SASEGT. For the CDR3, the DNA is TGTGCCAGCTATGGGGGCAAGGCAGGGTCCAACGAGCAGTACTTC. This encodes CASYGGKAGSNEQYF.

The sample holds many counts of this clonotype. J is TRBJ2-5 and V is TRBV5-1; no reliable D call. The CDR3 contains 14 residues. The germline V and J ends were trimmed by 3 bases and 3 bases, with 12 bases remaining between them. CDR1 is SGHRS and CDR2 is YFSETQ in the germline V gene. DNA for the CDR3: TGCGCCAGCAGCTCAAGGACGGCAGAAGAGACCCAGTACTTC. Amino acid sequence: CASSSRTAEETQYF. Variable domain in full (rest from reference TRBV5-1 and TRBJ2-5): KAGVTQTPRYLIKTRGQQVTLSCSPISGHRSVSWYQQTPGQGLQFLFEYFSETQRNKGNFPGRFSGRQFSNSRSEMNVSTLELGDSALYLCASSSRTAEETQYFGPGTRLLVL.

This clonotype occurred many times. V is TRBV7-2 and J is TRBJ2-3; 9 nucleotides line up with TRBD2. The J segment lost 2 bases and the V segment lost 4 bases, leaving 4 bases of the junction unmatched. The V gene's germline CDR1 is SGHTA and CDR2 FQGNSA. This CDR3 comprises 15 residues. The CDR3 loop is CASSWIAGDTDTQYF. The CDR3, as DNA: TGTGCCAGCAGCTGGATAGCGGGGGACACAGATACGCAGTATTTT.

This clonotype appeared a few times. The rearrangement joins TRBV12-3 or TRBV12-4 to TRBJ2-1; D possibly matches TRBD1 or TRBD2 (5 bases each). CDR3 length equals 16 residues. V lost 3 bases to trimming and J lost 5 bases, with 17 bases between them. The CDR3 bases are TGTGCCAGCAGTTTGAGGGGTCTACCTTTCCACAATGAGCAGTTCTTC. Protein product: CASSLRGLPFHNEQFF.

This clonotype was observed at least ten times. The genes are TRBV6-5 and TRBJ2-1; 8 bases are a match to TRBD1. The CDR3 extends over 18 amino acids. CDR1 is MNHEY and CDR2 is SVGAGI in the germline V gene. Trimming cost V 0 bases and J 7 bases; bases outside gene matches: 14. CDR3 sequence reads: CASSYSIGGQVFPNEQFF. As DNA, the CDR3 is TGTGCCAGCAGTTACTCGATAGGGGGACAGGTTTTTCCGAATGAGCAGTTCTTC.

This clonotype was recorded many times. The rearrangement joins TRBV20-1 to TRBJ2-6, with D possibly TRBD2 on 5 matching bases. Germline V gene data show CDR1 as DFQATT and CDR2 as SNEGSKA (reference sequence). Trimming removed 4 bases from V and 3 bases from J, with 7 bases in between. This CDR3 contains 13 residues. The CDR3 loop reads CSANRGGANVLTF. CDR3 DNA: TGCAGTGCTAACCGGGGTGGGGCCAACGTCCTGACTTTC.

V usage is TRBV14 and J usage is TRBJ1-6, with D hard to call. The germline gives CDR1 SGHDN, CDR2 FVKESK. V lost 1 base and J 6 bases, leaving 13 bases between the germline ends. CDR3 length: 16 amino acids. The CDR3 here is CASSQGLVVANSPLHF. The CDR3 DNA sequence: TGTGCCAGCAGCCAAGGTTTGGTCGTGGCTAATTCACCCCTCCACTTT.

This clonotype was found a few times. This chain joins TRBV3-1 and TRBJ1-2; D perhaps matches TRBD1 (5 bases). CDR1 and CDR2 (germline): LGHDT, YNNKEL (reference sequence). Trimming pared 4 bases from V and 3 bases from J, leaving 18 bases between. This CDR3 region has 16 residues. For the CDR3, the DNA is TGTGCCAGCAGCCGACCCGCTACCCAGGGCCACTATGGCTACACCTTC. This encodes CASSRPATQGHYGYTF.

This clonotype was counted many times. The chain recombines TRBV5-8 with TRBJ2-5, with D uncertain. Trimming stripped 4 bases from V and 5 bases from J, with 12 bases between. The V gene's germline CDR1 is SGHTS and CDR2 YDEGEE. The CDR3 contains 13 residues. This CDR3 is CASSRTSTETQYF. The CDR3 nucleotides read TGTGCCAGCAGCAGAACAAGCACGGAGACCCAGTACTTC.

In its sample, this clonotype was seen many times. CDR3 in amino acids: CASSPGTVDEQFF. The CDR3 bases are TGTGCCAGCAGCCCCGGGACTGTTGATGAGCAGTTCTTC. The rearrangement links TRBV5-5 to TRBJ2-1; D might be TRBD2 (6 bases). Germline V CDR1 and CDR2: SGHKS, YYEKEE (reference sequence). V was pared by 4 bases and J by 8 bases, with 13 bases between. This CDR3 comprises 13 residues.

This clonotype was counted many times. J is TRBJ1-1 and V is TRBV12-3 or TRBV12-4; weak D call: TRBD1 (5 bases). The CDR3 is 14 residues long. With 7 bases removed from V and 1 base from J, the gap between germline ends came to 13 bases. CDR3 amino acids: CASTFGHPNTEAFF. The CDR3 coding sequence is TGTGCCAGCACCTTTGGACATCCGAACACTGAAGCTTTCTTT.

In this sample, this clonotype turned up many times. The rearrangement joins TRBV20-1 to TRBJ1-1, with 7 bases matching TRBD1. The CDR3 runs 15 residues. V lost 0 bases, J lost 5 bases, and 9 bases stayed unmatched. The germline gives CDR1 DFQATT, CDR2 SNEGSKA (reference sequence). The CDR3 nucleotides read TGCAGTGCTAGAGATCCTCCAGGGGGTAAGACTGAAGCTTTCTTT. Protein sequence: CSARDPPGGKTEAFF.

This clonotype was picked up many times. This chain uses TRBV3-1 with TRBJ1-3; no reliable D call. The CDR3 covers 16 residues. V was shortened by 1 base and J by 7 bases, with 17 bases between the two germline ends. The germline V gene has CDR1 LGHDT and CDR2 YNNKEL (reference sequence). The CDR3 DNA sequence: TGTGCCAGCAGCCAAGCTATAGGAAAGAATGGGAACACCATATATTTT. It encodes CASSQAIGKNGNTIYF. The variable domain in full, completed from reference TRBV3-1 and TRBJ1-3, reads DTAVSQTPKYLVTQMGNDKSIKCEQNLGHDTMYWYKQDSKKFLKIMFSYNNKELIINETVPNRFSPKSPDKAHLNLHINSLELGDSAVYFCASSQAIGKNGNTIYFGEGSWLTVV.

This clonotype was recorded many times. The V gene is TRBV19, the J gene TRBJ1-6, with D possibly TRBD1 on 6 matching bases. V was clipped by 4 bases and J by 7 bases, with 17 bases between them. CDR1 is LNHDA and CDR2 is SQIVND in the germline V gene (reference sequence). CDR3 length equals 16 residues. The CDR3 DNA is TGTGCCAGTAGTACCTACTTGGGACAAACCAATTCACCCCTCCACTTT. It is translated as CASSTYLGQTNSPLHF.

A remark on this clonotype: A much more abundant neighbour one base away suggests this may be a read error. V gene TRBV29-1 combines with J gene TRBJ2-7; tentative D call: TRBD2 (5 bases). V gave up 6 bases and J gave up 7 bases, with 13 bases separating them. The CDR3 is made up of 11 amino acids. Germline CDR1 SQVTM, CDR2 ANQGSEA. CDR3 loop: CSVEDFVEQYF. The CDR3 DNA follows: TGCAGCGTCGAGGACTTTGTGGAGCAGTACTTC.